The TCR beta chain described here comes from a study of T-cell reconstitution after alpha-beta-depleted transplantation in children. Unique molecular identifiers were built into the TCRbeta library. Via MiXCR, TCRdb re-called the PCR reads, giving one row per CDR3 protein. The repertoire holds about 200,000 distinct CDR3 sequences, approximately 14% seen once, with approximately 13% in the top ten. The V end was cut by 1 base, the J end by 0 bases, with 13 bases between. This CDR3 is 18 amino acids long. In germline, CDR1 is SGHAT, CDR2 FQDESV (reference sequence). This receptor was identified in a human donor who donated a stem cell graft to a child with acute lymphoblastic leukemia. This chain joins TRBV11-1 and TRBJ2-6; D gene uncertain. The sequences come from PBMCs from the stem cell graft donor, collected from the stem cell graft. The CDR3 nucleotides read TGTGCCAGCAGCTTAGAGGCCAGGACCTTCTCTGGGGCCAACGTCCTGACTTTC. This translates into CASSLEARTFSGANVLTF.